This TCR beta chain was found in a study of T-cell memory formation after mild COVID-19. Study results and caveats: Cross-reactive memory appears to have joined, as suggested by some responding clones showing up in pre-infection memory.

For this clonotype: Its antigen is not identified.

Researchers used 5'RACE with constant-segment primers to make TCR alpha and TCR beta cDNA libraries that carry sample barcodes and UMIs. TCRdb recomputed calls from the 5' RACE reads with MiXCR, one row per CDR3 protein. The data show fewer than 75,000 distinct CDR3 sequences, with 12% seen just once and about 25% held by the top ten. Trimming cost V 5 bases and J 0 bases, with 13 bases left between them. The germline gives CDR1 SGDLS, CDR2 YYNGEE. The CDR3 sequence is 15 residues long. The gene calls are TRBV9 and TRBJ2-3, with TRBD2 as a possible D gene (5 bases). This receptor was identified in a man aged 18 to 35 who had mild COVID-19 (a few samples of this study predate the infection). Cell type and time point are not known. Source material: PBMCs or a T cell subset sorted from them (not recorded which). This CDR3 reads CASSPVERSTDTQYF. The CDR3 DNA reads as TGTGCCAGCAGTCCCGTAGAGCGGAGCACAGATACGCAGTATTTT. Combining the CDR3 with reference TRBV9 and TRBJ2-3 gives the whole variable domain DSGVTQTPKHLITATGQRVTLRCSPRSGDLSVYWYQQSLDQGLQFLIQYYNGEERAKGNILERFSAQQFPDLHSELNLSSLELGDSALYFCASSPVERSTDTQYFGPGTRLTVL.